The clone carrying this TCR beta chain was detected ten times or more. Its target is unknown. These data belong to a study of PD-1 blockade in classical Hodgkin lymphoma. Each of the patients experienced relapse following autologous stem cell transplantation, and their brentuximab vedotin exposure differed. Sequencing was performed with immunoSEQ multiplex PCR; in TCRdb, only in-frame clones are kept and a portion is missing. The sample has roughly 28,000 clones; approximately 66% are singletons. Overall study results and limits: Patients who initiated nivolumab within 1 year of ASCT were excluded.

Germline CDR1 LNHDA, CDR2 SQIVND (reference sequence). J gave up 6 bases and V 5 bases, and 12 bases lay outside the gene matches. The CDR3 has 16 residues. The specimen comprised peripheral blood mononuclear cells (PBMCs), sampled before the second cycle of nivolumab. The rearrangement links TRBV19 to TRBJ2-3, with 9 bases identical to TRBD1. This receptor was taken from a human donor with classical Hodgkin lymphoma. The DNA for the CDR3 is TGTGCCAGTAGTCCCCTGGGACAGGGCAGCGTGGATACGCAGTATTTT. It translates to CASSPLGQGSVDTQYF.